This TCR beta chain originates from a study of blood T cells in healthy people across ages. Looked up from germline, CDR1 is LGHDT and CDR2 is YNNKEL (reference sequence). The V and J ends lost 4 bases and 6 bases, in that order; junction bases with no gene match: 5. This CDR3 contains 14 residues. A second about 7 to 12 cycle PCR used barcoded and J-beta primers. TCRdb independently ran MiXCR on the 5' RACE reads; one entry per CDR3 protein. The table lists over 1,200,000 distinct CDR3 sequences, around 59% of them singletons. The specimen sequenced was blood. This chain connects TRBV3-1 to TRBJ1-2, with 10 bases fitting TRBD1. This sequence originates from a man aged 18-30 years in good health. The CDR3 loop is CASSRGTGAHGYTF. DNA of the CDR3: TGTGCCAGCAGCCGCGGGACAGGGGCTCATGGCTACACCTTC.